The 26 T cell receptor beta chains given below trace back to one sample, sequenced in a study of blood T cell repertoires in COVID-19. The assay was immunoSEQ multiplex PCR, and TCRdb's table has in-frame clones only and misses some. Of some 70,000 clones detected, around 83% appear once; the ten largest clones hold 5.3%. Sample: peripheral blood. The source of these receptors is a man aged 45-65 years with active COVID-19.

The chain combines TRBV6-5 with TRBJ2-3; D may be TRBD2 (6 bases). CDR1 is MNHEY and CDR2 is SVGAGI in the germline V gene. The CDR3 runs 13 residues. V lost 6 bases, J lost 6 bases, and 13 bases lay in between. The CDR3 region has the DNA TGTGCCAGCAGCCGTAGCGGCCGGGATACGCAGTATTTT. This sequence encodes CASSRSGRDTQYF.

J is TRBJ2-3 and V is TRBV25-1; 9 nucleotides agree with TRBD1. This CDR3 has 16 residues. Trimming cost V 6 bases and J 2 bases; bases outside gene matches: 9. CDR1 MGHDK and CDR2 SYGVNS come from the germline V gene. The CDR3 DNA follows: TGTGCCAGCAGCCGCCGTCGGGACAGGGCCACAGATACGCAGTATTTT. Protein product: CASSRRRDRATDTQYF. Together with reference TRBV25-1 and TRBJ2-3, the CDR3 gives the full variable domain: EADIYQTPRYLVIGTGKKITLECSQTMGHDKMYWYQQDPGMELHLIHYSYGVNSTEKGDLSSESTVSRIRTEHFPLTLESARPSHTSQYLCASSRRRDRATDTQYFGPGTRLTVL.

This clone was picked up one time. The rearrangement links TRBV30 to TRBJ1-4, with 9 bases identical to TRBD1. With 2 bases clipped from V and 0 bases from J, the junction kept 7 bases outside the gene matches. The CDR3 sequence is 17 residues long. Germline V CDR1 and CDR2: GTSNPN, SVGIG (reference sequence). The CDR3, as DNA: TGTGCCTGGAGTACAGGGGGCCTAGTTGCAACTAATGAAAAACTGTTTTTT. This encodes CAWSTGGLVATNEKLFF.

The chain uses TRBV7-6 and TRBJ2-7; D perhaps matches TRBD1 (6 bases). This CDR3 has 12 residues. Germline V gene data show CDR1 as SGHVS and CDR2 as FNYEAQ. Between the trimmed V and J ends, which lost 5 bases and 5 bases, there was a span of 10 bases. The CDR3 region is CASSNRVDEQYF. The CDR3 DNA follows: TGTGCCAGCAGCAACAGGGTTGACGAGCAGTACTTC.

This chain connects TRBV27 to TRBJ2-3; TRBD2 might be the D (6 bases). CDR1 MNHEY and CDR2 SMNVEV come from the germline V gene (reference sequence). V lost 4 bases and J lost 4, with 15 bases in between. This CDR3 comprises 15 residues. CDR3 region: CASSSLTRGADTQYF. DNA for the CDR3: TGTGCCAGCAGTTCCCTGACTAGAGGGGCAGATACGCAGTATTTT.

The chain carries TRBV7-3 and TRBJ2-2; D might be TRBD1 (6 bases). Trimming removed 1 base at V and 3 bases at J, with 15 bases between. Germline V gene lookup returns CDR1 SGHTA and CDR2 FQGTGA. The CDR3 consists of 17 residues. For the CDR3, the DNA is TGTGCCAGCAGCTTAAGGGGCCACGCAGGGGACACCGGGGAGCTGTTTTTT. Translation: CASSLRGHAGDTGELFF.

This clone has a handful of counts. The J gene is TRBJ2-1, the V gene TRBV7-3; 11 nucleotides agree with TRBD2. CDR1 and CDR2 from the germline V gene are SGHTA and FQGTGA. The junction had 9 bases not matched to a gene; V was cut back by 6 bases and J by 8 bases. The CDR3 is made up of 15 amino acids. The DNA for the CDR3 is TGTGCCAGCAGGGTTACTAGCGGGAGTGGTGATGAGCAGTTCTTC. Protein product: CASRVTSGSGDEQFF.

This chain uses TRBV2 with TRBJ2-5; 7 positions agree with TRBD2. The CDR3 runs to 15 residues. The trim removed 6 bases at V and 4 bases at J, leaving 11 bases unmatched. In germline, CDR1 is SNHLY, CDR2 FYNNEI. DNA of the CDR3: TGTGCCAGCAGACCCCCGGGCGGGGGAGGAGAGACCCAGTACTTC. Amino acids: CASRPPGGGGETQYF.

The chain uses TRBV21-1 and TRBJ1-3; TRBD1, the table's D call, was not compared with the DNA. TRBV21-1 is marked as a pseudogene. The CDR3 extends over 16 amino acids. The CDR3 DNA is TGTGCCAGCAGCAAATCCGACAGGGACACTGGAAACACCATATATTTT. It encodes CASSKSDRDTGNTIYF.

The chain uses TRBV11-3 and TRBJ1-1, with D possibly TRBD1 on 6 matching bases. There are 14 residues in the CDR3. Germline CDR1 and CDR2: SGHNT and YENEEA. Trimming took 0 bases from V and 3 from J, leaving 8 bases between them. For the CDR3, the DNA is TGTGCCAGCAGCTTAGACGGGACACACACTGAAGCTTTCTTT. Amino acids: CASSLDGTHTEAFF.

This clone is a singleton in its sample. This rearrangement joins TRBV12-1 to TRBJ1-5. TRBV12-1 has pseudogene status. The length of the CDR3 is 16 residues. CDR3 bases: TGTGCCAGCAGCTTTTCTGGGTTTTGTGCGGATCAGCCCCAGCATTTT. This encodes CASSFSGFCADQPQHF.

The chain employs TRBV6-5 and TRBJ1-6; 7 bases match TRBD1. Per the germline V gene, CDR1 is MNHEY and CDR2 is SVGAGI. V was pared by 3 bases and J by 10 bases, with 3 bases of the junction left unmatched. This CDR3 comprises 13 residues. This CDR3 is CASSYDRESPLHF. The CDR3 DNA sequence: TGTGCCAGCAGTTATGACAGGGAGTCACCCCTCCACTTT.

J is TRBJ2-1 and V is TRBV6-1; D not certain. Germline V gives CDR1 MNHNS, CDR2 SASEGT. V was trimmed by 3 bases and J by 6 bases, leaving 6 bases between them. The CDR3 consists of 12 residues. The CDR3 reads CASSETFNEQFF. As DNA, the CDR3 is TGTGCCAGCAGTGAGACTTTCAATGAGCAGTTCTTC.

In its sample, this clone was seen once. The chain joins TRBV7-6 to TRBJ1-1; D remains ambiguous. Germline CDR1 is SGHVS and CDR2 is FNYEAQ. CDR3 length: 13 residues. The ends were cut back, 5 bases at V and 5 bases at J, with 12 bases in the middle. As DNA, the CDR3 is TGTGCCAGCAGCCTACCCACGGGGACTGAAGCTTTCTTT. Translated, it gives CASSLPTGTEAFF.

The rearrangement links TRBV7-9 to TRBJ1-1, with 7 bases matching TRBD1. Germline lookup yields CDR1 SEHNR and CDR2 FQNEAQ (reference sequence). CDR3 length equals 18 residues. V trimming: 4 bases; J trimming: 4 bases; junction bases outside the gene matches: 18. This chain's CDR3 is CASSSNTRDSAWGTEAFF. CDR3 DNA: TGTGCCAGCAGCTCAAATACCCGGGACAGTGCCTGGGGCACTGAAGCTTTCTTT.

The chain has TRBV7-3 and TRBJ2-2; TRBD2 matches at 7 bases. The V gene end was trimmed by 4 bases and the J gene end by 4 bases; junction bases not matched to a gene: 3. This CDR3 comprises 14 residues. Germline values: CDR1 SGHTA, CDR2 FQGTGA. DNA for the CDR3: TGTGCCAGCAGCTCCACTAGCGCCACCGGGGAGCTGTTTTTT. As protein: CASSSTSATGELFF.

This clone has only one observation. The DNA for the CDR3 is TGCAGCGTTGGAACTTCAGGAGGCCTTGGGGATACGCAGTATTTT. This gives the protein CSVGTSGGLGDTQYF. The V call is TRBV29-1, the J call TRBJ2-3; a possible D gene is TRBD2 (5 bases). V was clipped by 4 bases and J by 6 bases, with 20 bases between them. The CDR3 extends over 15 amino acids. Germline assignment: CDR1 SQVTM and CDR2 ANQGSEA.

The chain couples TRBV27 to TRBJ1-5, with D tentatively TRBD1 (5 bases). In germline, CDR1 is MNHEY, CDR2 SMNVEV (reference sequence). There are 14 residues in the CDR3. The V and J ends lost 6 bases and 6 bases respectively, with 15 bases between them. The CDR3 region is CASSRRQGGQPQHF. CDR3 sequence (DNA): TGTGCCAGCAGCCGTCGGCAGGGCGGTCAGCCCCAGCATTTT.

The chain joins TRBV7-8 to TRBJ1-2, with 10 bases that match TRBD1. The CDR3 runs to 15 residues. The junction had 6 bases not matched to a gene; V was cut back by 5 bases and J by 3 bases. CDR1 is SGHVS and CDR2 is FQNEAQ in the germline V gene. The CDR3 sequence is CASSIRQGAYYGYTF. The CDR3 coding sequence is TGTGCCAGCAGCATAAGACAGGGGGCTTACTATGGCTACACCTTC. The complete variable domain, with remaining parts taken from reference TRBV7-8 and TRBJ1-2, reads GAGVSQSPRYKVAKRGQDVALRCDPISGHVSLFWYQQALGQGPEFLTYFQNEAQLDKSGLPSDRFFAERPEGSVSTLKIQRTQQEDSAVYLCASSIRQGAYYGYTFGSGTRLTVV.

As DNA, the CDR3 is TGCGCCAGCAGCCCCGAACCCGGACTCAAGGAGCAGTACTTC. Its translation is CASSPEPGLKEQYF. The chain has TRBV5-1 and TRBJ2-7; D might be TRBD2 (5 bases). The CDR3 consists of 14 residues. Germline V gene lookup returns CDR1 SGHRS and CDR2 YFSETQ. The V gene lost 4 bases and the J gene lost 7 bases, with 18 bases spanning the gap.

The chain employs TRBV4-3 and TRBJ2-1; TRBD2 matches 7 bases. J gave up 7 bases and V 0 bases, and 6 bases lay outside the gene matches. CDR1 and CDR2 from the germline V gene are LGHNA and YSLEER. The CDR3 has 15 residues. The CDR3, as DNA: TGCGCCAGCAGCCAAGATATGGGGGGAGGGAATGAGCAGTTCTTC. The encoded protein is CASSQDMGGGNEQFF.

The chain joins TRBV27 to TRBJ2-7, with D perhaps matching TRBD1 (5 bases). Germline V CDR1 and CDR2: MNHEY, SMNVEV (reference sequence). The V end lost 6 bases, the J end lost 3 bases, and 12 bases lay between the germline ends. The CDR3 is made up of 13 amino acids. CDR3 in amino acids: CASRQGTYYEQYF. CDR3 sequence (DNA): TGTGCCAGCAGGCAGGGCACGTACTACGAGCAGTACTTC.

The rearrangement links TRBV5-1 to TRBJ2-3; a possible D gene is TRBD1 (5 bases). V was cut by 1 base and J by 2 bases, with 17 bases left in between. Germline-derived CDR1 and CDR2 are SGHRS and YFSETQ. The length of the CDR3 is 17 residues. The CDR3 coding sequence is TGCGCCAGCAGCTTGCAGAACAGGAAAAAACTCACAGATACGCAGTATTTT. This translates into CASSLQNRKKLTDTQYF.

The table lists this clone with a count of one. The CDR3 bases are TGTGCCAGCAGTGATGGCAGGGCGGAGCAGTACTTC. This gives the protein CASSDGRAEQYF. The gene calls are TRBV12-3 or TRBV12-4 and TRBJ2-7; D is perhaps TRBD1 (5 bases). The CDR3 consists of 12 residues. Deletions cut 5 bases from V and 7 bases from J, with 12 bases between.

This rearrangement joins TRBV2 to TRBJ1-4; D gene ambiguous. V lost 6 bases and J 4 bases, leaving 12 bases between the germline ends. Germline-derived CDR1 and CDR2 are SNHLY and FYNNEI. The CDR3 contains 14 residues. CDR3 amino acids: CASRRRDINEKLFF. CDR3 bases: TGTGCCAGCAGACGCCGGGATATTAATGAAAAACTGTTTTTT.

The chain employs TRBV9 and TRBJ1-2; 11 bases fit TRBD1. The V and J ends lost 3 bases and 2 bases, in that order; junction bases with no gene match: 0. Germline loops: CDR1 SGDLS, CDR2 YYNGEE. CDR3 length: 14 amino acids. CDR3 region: CASSGTGGNYGYTF. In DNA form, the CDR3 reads TGTGCCAGCAGCGGGACAGGGGGCAACTATGGCTACACCTTC.